Following are 24 T cell receptor beta chains from one sample sequenced in a study of molecular identifiers for immune sequencing clone quantification. TCRdb processed the PCR reads anew with MiXCR; each CDR3 protein has one entry. In the table there are fewer than 350,000 distinct CDR3 sequences, roughly a quarter of which are singletons. What was sequenced was naive CD8+ T cells from blood, with Jurkat cell RNA spiked in. Specified subset: FACS-sorted CD8+CD4-CCR7+CD45RA+ naive T cells. The source is a human donor in good health. Some libraries in this study had Jurkat cell RNA spiked in.

J is TRBJ1-6 and V is TRBV3-1; D ambiguous. CDR3 length equals 16 residues. With 2 bases removed from V and 8 bases from J, the gap between germline ends came to 16 bases. Germline V gene data show CDR1 as LGHDT and CDR2 as YNNKEL (reference sequence). In DNA form, the CDR3 reads TGTGCCAGCAGCCAAACAGAACCTAGGATGGATTCACCCCTCCACTTT. It is translated as CASSQTEPRMDSPLHF.

The V gene is TRBV10-3, the J gene TRBJ2-3, with TRBD1 matching 7 bases. The CDR3 is made up of 15 amino acids. The junction had 9 bases not matched to a gene; V was cut back by 5 bases and J by 4 bases. In germline, CDR1 is ENHRY, CDR2 SYGVKD. The CDR3 region is CAISKTGNLPDTQYF. The CDR3 DNA reads TGTGCCATCAGTAAGACAGGGAATCTCCCAGATACGCAGTATTTT.

This clonotype has only a few counts. The chain is built from TRBV20-1 and TRBJ2-5; weak D call: TRBD1 (5 bases). V lost 3 bases and J lost 0, with 8 bases in between. CDR1 is DFQATT, CDR2 SNEGSKA, per germline (reference sequence). The CDR3 runs 13 residues. This CDR3 is CSARGPNQETQYF. The CDR3 DNA is TGCAGTGCTAGGGGGCCGAACCAAGAGACCCAGTACTTC.

This clonotype was counted many times. The J gene is TRBJ1-5, the V gene TRBV6-5; unclear D gene. This CDR3 contains 14 residues. The germline gives CDR1 MNHEY, CDR2 SVGAGI. V was clipped by 5 bases and J by 3 bases, with 11 bases between them. The CDR3 DNA reads as TGTGCCAGCAGTAACCCGGGCCTCAATCAGCCCCAGCATTTT. Translating it yields CASSNPGLNQPQHF.

This clonotype was picked up many times. The chain recombines TRBV5-6 with TRBJ2-7; 9 positions match TRBD2. The CDR3 contains 14 residues. Per germline, CDR1 SGHDT and CDR2 YYEEEE. V was clipped by 4 bases and J by 4 bases; unmatched bases: 6. CDR3 sequence (DNA): TGTGCCAGCAGCCGCGGACTAGCGTTTTACGAGCAGTACTTC. Translated, it gives CASSRGLAFYEQYF.

The V and J genes are TRBV7-3 and TRBJ2-3; the D is unclear. V gave up 1 base and J gave up 0 bases, with 11 bases separating them. The CDR3 loop spans 16 amino acids. CDR1 is SGHTA and CDR2 is FQGTGA in the germline V gene. CDR3 DNA: TGTGCCAGCAGCTTAAACGGTCGGAGTAGCACAGATACGCAGTATTTT. It yields the protein CASSLNGRSSTDTQYF.

As concerns this clonotype: A much larger clonotype is one base distant, so this may be a read error. Because the CDR3 is missing its conserved closing phenylalanine or tryptophan, this is likely a read error. This chain connects TRBV5-5 to TRBJ2-3; TRBD2 might be the D (6 bases). Trimming pared 1 base from V and 4 bases from J, leaving 10 bases between. This CDR3 is 14 amino acids long. Germline CDR1 is SGHKS and CDR2 is YYEKEE (reference sequence). CDR3 nucleotides: TGTGCCAGCAGCTTGACGGGAGTCGCAGATACGCAGTATTCT. As protein: CASSLTGVADTQYS.

Note on this clonotype: It may be a read error: a sequence one base away is much more abundant. This sequence joins TRBV28 and TRBJ1-5; 7 positions agree with TRBD1. The CDR3 runs 15 residues. Per germline, CDR1 MDHEN and CDR2 SYDVKM. CDR3 bases: TGTGCCAGCAGTTCTTGGACAGGAAGCAATCAGCCCCAGCAATTT. Translating gives CASSSWTGSNQPQQF.

This clonotype has at least ten counts. V usage is TRBV19 and J usage is TRBJ1-1, with D unclear. The CDR3 sequence is 13 residues long. Germline V gene lookup returns CDR1 LNHDA and CDR2 SQIVND (reference sequence). The V end lost 9 bases, the J end lost 2 bases, and 13 bases lay between the germline ends. Written as DNA, the CDR3 is TGTGCCAGCTCCTGGGGTCCTAACACTGAAGCTTTCTTT. Residues: CASSWGPNTEAFF.

In its sample, this clonotype was seen many times. The rearrangement joins TRBV6-5 to TRBJ2-2; 13 bases are a match to TRBD2. The CDR3 is made up of 18 amino acids. Germline CDR1 MNHEY, CDR2 SVGAGI. Trimming took 6 bases from V and 3 from J; bases not matched to a gene: 10. The CDR3 DNA reads TGTGCCAGCAGCATCCGGACTAGCGGGAGATCTTACACCGGGGAGCTGTTTTTT. Translating it yields CASSIRTSGRSYTGELFF.

This chain uses TRBV3-1 with TRBJ2-5, with D possibly being TRBD1 (6 bases). CDR3 length: 15 amino acids. Germline lookup yields CDR1 LGHDT and CDR2 YNNKEL (reference sequence). Trimming shortened V by 3 bases and J by 9 bases, and 20 bases separated the two germline ends. CDR3 coding DNA: TGTGCCAGCAGCCAGGGTGACACAGCAGGGGAGCCCCAGTACTTC. This translates into CASSQGDTAGEPQYF.

This clonotype was seen a handful of times. The V call is TRBV19, the J call TRBJ2-7; 11 bases agree with TRBD1. Germline CDR1 LNHDA, CDR2 SQIVND (reference sequence). With V trimmed by 3 bases and J by 3 bases, 4 bases remained unmatched. This CDR3 is built from 15 residues. CDR3 amino acids: CASSIYGTGGYEQYF. The CDR3 DNA is TGTGCCAGTAGTATTTATGGGACAGGGGGCTACGAGCAGTACTTC.

On this clonotype: This may be a read error, as it is one base from a much larger clone. The CDR3 spells CASPLRIENNEQFF. The CDR3 DNA is TGCGCCAGCCCCCTCAGGATCGAAAACAATGAGCAGTTCTTC. The chain has TRBV5-1 and TRBJ2-1; the D is unclear. This CDR3 has 14 amino acids. Germline V gives CDR1 SGHRS, CDR2 YFSETQ. With 7 bases removed from V and 5 bases from J, the gap between germline ends came to 16 bases.

This clonotype was counted ten times or more. The chain's CDR3 is CSARESSYNEQFF. Written as DNA, the CDR3 is TGCAGTGCTAGAGAATCTTCCTACAATGAGCAGTTCTTC. This chain links TRBV20-1 with TRBJ2-1; D remains unclear. V was clipped by 0 bases and J by 1 base, with 4 bases between them. CDR1 is DFQATT and CDR2 is SNEGSKA in the germline V gene (reference sequence). The CDR3 is 13 residues long.

The rearrangement links TRBV4-1 to TRBJ2-7; 8 bases fit TRBD1. The CDR3 totals 15 residues. CDR1 and CDR2 from the germline V gene are MGHRA and YSYEKL. V was pared by 4 bases and J by 5 bases, with 10 bases of the junction left unmatched. The CDR3 protein is CASSRIQGETNEQYF. DNA of the CDR3: TGCGCCAGCAGCCGAATACAGGGGGAGACTAACGAGCAGTACTTC.

The chain combines TRBV3-1 with TRBJ1-2; 7 bases align to TRBD1. Germline V lookup: CDR1 LGHDT, CDR2 YNNKEL (reference sequence). V shed 2 bases and J 5 bases; nucleotides not matched to a gene: 5. The length of the CDR3 is 14 residues. The DNA of the CDR3 is TGTGCCAGCAGCCAATCTGGGACAGCGTATGGCTACACCTTC. Translated: CASSQSGTAYGYTF.

The chain links TRBV10-2 to TRBJ1-1; no definite D call. From germline, CDR1 is WSHSY and CDR2 SAAADI. The ends were cut back, 0 bases at V and 3 bases at J, with 11 bases in the middle. The CDR3 is made up of 15 amino acids. The DNA for the CDR3 is TGCGCCAGCAGTGAGTCGTGGGGATCGCACACTGAAGCTTTCTTT. This codes for CASSESWGSHTEAFF.

This clonotype was seen repeatedly, ten times or more. The chain couples TRBV6-4 to TRBJ1-1; the D is unclear. The CDR3 runs to 11 residues. Germline CDR1 is MRHNA and CDR2 is SNTAGT. V was clipped by 10 bases and J by 5 bases, with 11 bases between them. In nucleotides, the CDR3 is TGTGCCACCGCCACGGTGACTGAAGCTTTCTTT. Translated, it gives CATATVTEAFF.

With regard to this clonotype: A read error may explain this, as a much larger clone is one base away. CDR3 residues: CASIPRVSGELFF. CDR3 coding DNA: TGTGCCAGCATCCCCCGTGTGAGCGGGGAGCTGTTTTTT. V is TRBV7-9 and J is TRBJ2-2; D is unresolved. V lost 7 bases to trimming and J lost 7 bases, with 13 bases between them. The CDR3 has 13 residues. The germline V gene has CDR1 SEHNR and CDR2 FQNEAQ (reference sequence).

This clonotype has at least ten counts. The rearrangement links TRBV29-1 to TRBJ2-7; D is perhaps TRBD2 (7 bases). V was shortened by 5 bases and J by 6 bases, with 20 bases between the two germline ends. There are 14 residues in the CDR3. The V gene's germline CDR1 is SQVTM and CDR2 ANQGSEA. The CDR3 DNA is TGCAGCGTTCAGCTTGGCGGGGGCCCCCTCGAGCAGTACTTC. This codes for CSVQLGGGPLEQYF.

Worth noting for this clonotype: The CDR3 ends on some other residue instead of the conserved phenylalanine or tryptophan, so this is likely a read error. The V call is TRBV5-6, the J call TRBJ2-5, with D unclear. Germline CDR1 reads SGHDT; CDR2 reads YYEEEE. V was cut by 3 bases and J by 2 bases, with 8 bases left in between. The CDR3 has 13 residues. This chain's CDR3 is CASSWNGQETQYL. For the CDR3, the DNA is TGTGCCAGCAGCTGGAACGGGCAAGAGACCCAGTACCTC.

Only a few counts were recorded for this clonotype. V and J are TRBV27 and TRBJ1-5, with D unclear. The V end lost 3 bases, the J end lost 2 bases, and 11 bases lay between the germline ends. The CDR3 covers 15 residues. Germline V lookup: CDR1 MNHEY, CDR2 SMNVEV (reference sequence). CDR3 residues: CASSFGVGGNQPQHF. The CDR3 DNA is TGTGCCAGCAGTTTTGGGGTCGGTGGCAATCAGCCCCAGCATTTT.

This clonotype occurred a few times. The chain carries TRBV11-2 and TRBJ2-7; tentatively, D is TRBD2 (5 bases). Germline loops: CDR1 SGHAT, CDR2 FQNNGV. V was shortened by 3 bases and J by 6 bases, with 15 bases between the two germline ends. CDR3 length equals 14 residues. The CDR3 spells CASSFLASGSEQYF. For the CDR3, the DNA is TGTGCCAGCAGCTTTCTAGCCTCGGGGAGCGAGCAGTACTTC.

Turning to this clonotype: A read error may account for a junction end that differs from germline. This sequence joins TRBV7-9 and TRBJ2-7; D tentatively fits TRBD1 or TRBD2 (5 bases each). The CDR3 runs to 15 residues. CDR1 SEHNR and CDR2 FQNEAQ come from the germline V gene (reference sequence). The chain's CDR3 is CAGSLGTGKFYEQYF. For the CDR3, the DNA is TGTGCCGGCAGCTTAGGGACGGGCAAGTTCTACGAGCAGTACTTC.